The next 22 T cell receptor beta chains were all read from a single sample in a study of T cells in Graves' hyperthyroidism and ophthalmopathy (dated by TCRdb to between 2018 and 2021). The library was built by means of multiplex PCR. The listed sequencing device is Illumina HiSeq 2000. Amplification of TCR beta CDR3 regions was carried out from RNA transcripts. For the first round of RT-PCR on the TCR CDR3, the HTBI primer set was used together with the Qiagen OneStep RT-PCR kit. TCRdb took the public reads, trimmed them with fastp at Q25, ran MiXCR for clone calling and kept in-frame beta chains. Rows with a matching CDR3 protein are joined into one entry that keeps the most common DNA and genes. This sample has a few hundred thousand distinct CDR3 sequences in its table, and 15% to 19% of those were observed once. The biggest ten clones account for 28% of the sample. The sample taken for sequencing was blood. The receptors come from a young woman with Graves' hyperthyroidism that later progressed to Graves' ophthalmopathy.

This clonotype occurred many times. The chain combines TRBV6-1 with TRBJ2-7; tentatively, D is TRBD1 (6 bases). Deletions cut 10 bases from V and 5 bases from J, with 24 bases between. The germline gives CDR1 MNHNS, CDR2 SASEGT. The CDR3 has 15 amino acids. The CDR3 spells CATKPRGGPPDEQYF. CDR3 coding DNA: TGTGCCACCAAACCAAGAGGGGGACCGCCCGACGAGCAGTACTTC.

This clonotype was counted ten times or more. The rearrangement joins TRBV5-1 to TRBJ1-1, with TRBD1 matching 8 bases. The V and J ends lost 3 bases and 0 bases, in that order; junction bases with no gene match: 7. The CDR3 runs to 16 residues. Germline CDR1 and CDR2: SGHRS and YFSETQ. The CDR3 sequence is CASSWTGMRLNTEAFF. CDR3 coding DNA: TGCGCCAGCAGCTGGACAGGGATGAGGCTGAACACTGAAGCTTTCTTT.

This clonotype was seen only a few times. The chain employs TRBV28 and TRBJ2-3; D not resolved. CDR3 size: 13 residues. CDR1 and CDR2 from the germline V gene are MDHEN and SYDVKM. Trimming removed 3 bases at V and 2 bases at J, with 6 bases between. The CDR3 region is CASSFVNTDTQYF. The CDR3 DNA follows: TGTGCCAGCAGTTTTGTCAACACAGATACGCAGTATTTT.

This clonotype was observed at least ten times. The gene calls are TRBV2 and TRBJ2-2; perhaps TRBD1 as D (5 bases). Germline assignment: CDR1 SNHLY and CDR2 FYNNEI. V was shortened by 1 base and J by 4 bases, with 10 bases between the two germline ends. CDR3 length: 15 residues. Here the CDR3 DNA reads TGTGCCAGCAGTGAAGGGACAACTGGCACCGGGGAGCTGTTTTTT. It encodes CASSEGTTGTGELFF.

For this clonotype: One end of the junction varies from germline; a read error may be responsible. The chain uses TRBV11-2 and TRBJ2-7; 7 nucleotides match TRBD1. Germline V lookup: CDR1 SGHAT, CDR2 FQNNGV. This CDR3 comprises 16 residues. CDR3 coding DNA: TGCGCCAGCAGCCAAGTGATGACAGGGTCTCCCTACGAGCAGTACTTC. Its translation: CASSQVMTGSPYEQYF.

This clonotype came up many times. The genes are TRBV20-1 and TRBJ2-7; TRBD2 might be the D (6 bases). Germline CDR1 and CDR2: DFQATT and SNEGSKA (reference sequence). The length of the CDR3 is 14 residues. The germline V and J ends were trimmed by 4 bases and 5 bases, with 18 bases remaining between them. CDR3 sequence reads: CSATAGGMVDEQYF. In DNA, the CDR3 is TGCAGTGCTACCGCTGGGGGGATGGTAGACGAGCAGTACTTC.

CDR3 sequence: CAISESTEDKQYF. The DNA of the CDR3 is TGTGCCATCAGTGAGTCGACTGAAGATAAACAGTATTTT. This rearrangement joins TRBV10-3 to TRBJ2-3, with no clear D. The CDR3 spans 13 residues. Trimming removed 0 bases at V and 12 bases at J, with 13 bases between. Germline-derived CDR1 and CDR2 are ENHRY and SYGVKD.

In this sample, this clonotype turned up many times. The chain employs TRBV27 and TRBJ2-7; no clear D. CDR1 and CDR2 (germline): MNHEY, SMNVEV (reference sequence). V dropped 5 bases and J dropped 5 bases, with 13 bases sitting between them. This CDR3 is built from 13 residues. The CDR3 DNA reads TGTGCCAGCAGTATCGGGCGAATCAACGAGCAGTACTTC. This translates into CASSIGRINEQYF.

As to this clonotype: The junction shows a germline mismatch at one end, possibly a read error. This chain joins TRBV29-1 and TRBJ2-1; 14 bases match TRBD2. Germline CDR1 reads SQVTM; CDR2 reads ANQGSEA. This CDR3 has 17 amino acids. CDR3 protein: CSAVGLAGDLTYNEQLF. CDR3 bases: TGCAGCGCCGTGGGACTAGCGGGAGATCTAACCTACAATGAGCAGCTCTTC.

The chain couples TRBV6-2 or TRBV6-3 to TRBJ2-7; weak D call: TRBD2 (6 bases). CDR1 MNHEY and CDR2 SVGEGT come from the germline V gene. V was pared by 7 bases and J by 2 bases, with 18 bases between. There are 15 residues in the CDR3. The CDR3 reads CASKVGSGFTYEQYF. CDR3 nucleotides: TGTGCCAGCAAGGTGGGGAGCGGGTTTACCTACGAGCAGTACTTC.

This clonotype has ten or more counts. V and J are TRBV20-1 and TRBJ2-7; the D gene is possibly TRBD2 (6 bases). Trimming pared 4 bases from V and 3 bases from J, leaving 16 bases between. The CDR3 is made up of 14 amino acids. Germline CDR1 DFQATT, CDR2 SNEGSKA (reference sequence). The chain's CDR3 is CSATQSGELYEQYF. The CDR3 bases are TGCAGTGCTACCCAGTCGGGGGAACTCTACGAGCAGTACTTC.

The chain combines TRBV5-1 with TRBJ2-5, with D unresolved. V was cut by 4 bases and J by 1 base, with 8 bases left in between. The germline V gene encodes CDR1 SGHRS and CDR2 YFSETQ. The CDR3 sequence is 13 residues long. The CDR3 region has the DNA TGCGCCAGCAGCGTTTACTCCCAAGAGACCCAGTACTTC. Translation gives CASSVYSQETQYF.

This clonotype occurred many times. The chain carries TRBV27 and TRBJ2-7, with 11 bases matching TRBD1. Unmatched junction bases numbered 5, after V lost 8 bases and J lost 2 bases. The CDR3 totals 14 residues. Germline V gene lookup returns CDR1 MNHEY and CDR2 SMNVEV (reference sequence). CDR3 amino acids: CASWTGGGTYEQYF. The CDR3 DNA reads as TGTGCCAGCTGGACAGGGGGCGGGACCTACGAGCAGTACTTC.

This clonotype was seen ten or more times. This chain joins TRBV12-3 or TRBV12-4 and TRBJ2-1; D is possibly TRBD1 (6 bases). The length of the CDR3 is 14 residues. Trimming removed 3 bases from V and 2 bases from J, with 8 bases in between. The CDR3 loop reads CASSFGGPYNEQFF. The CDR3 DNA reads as TGTGCCAGCAGTTTTGGGGGCCCCTACAATGAGCAGTTCTTC.

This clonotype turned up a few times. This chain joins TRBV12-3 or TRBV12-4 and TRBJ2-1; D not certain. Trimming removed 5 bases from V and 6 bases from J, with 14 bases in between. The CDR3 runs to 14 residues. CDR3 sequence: CASSPTYPPNEQFF. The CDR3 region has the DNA TGTGCCAGCAGTCCCACATACCCCCCCAATGAGCAGTTCTTC.

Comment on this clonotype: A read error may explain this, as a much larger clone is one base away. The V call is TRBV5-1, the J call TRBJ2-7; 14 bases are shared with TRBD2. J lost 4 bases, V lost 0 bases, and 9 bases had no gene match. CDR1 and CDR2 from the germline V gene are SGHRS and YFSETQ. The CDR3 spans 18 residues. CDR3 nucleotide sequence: TGCGCCAGCAGCTTGGCCGGGGGACTAGCGGGAGTGGTGTACGAGCAGTACTTC. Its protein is CASSLAGGLAGVVYEQYF.

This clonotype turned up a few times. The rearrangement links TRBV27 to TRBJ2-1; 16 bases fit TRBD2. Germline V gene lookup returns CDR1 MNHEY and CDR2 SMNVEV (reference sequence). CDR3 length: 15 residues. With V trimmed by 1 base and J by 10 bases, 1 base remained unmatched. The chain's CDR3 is CASSLWGLAGGEQFF. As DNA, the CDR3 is TGTGCCAGCAGTTTATGGGGACTAGCGGGAGGGGAGCAGTTCTTC.

CDR3 sequence (DNA): TGCAGTGCTGGTCCTAGCGGGATCCGAGAGACCCAGTACTTC. This gives the protein CSAGPSGIRETQYF. V and J are TRBV20-1 and TRBJ2-5, with 9 positions matching TRBD2. Germline values: CDR1 DFQATT, CDR2 SNEGSKA (reference sequence). The CDR3 runs 14 residues. J lost 4 bases, V lost 5 bases, and 8 bases had no gene match.

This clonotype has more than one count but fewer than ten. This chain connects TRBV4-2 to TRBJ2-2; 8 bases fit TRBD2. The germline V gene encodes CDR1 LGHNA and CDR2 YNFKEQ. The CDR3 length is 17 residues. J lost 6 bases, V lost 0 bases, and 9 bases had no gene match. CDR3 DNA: TGTGCCAGCAGCCAAGAGGCGATTGCGGGAGGATCCGGGGAGCTGTTTTTT. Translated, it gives CASSQEAIAGGSGELFF.

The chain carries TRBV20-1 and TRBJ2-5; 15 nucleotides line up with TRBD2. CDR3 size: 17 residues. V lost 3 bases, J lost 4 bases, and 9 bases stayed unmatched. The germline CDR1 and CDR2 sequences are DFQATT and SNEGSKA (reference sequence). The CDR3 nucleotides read TGCAGTGCTAGCGATCCAGGACTAGCGGGAGGGGTAGAGACCCAGTACTTC. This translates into CSASDPGLAGGVETQYF.

The CDR3 reads CASSPGTSGFTGNEQFF. Here the CDR3 DNA reads TGTGCCAGCAGCCCCGGGACTAGCGGCTTCACGGGGAATGAGCAGTTCTTC. The chain uses TRBV11-2 and TRBJ2-1, with 11 positions matching TRBD2. This CDR3 is built from 17 residues. The germline V gene has CDR1 SGHAT and CDR2 FQNNGV. Unmatched junction bases numbered 13, after V lost 5 bases and J lost 7 bases.

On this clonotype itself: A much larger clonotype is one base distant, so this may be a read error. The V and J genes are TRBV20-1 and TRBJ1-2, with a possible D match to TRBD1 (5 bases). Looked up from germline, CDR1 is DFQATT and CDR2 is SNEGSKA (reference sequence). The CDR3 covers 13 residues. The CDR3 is CGAATTANYGYTF. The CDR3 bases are TGCGGTGCAGCTACGACAGCCAACTATGGCTACACCTTC.